The 24 T cell receptor beta chains in this list originate from one sample, sequenced in a study of blood T cell repertoires in COVID-19. Clones were sequenced by immunoSEQ multiplex PCR, and TCRdb holds only the in-frame ones, with some missing. Among about 300,000 clones listed, about 83% were seen once. Sequences were obtained from peripheral blood. The receptors originated from a woman between 45 and 65 years old with acute or convalescent COVID-19.

The chain joins TRBV4-1 to TRBJ1-1; TRBD1 might be the D (5 bases). The CDR3 sequence is 15 residues long. CDR1 and CDR2 from the germline V gene are MGHRA and YSYEKL. V lost 0 bases and J 11 bases, leaving 19 bases between the germline ends. Here the CDR3 reads CASSQEGPGYNDAFF. DNA for the CDR3: TGCGCCAGCAGCCAAGAGGGGCCAGGGTATAATGACGCTTTCTTT.

The chain is built from TRBV5-1 and TRBJ2-5, with 8 bases fitting TRBD1. Germline lookup yields CDR1 SGHRS and CDR2 YFSETQ. There are 17 residues in the CDR3. V was clipped by 4 bases and J by 5 bases; unmatched bases: 16. CDR3 bases: TGCGCCAGCAGCCCACCGACAGGGGCCCGAGGTACGGAGACCCAGTACTTC. This translates into CASSPPTGARGTETQYF.

The V call is TRBV7-2, the J call TRBJ1-3; possible D gene TRBD1, 5 bases. This CDR3 is 16 amino acids long. From germline, CDR1 is SGHTA and CDR2 FQGNSA. With 5 bases removed from V and 0 bases from J, the gap between germline ends came to 14 bases. The CDR3: CASSPTVSSSGNTIYF. CDR3 DNA: TGTGCCAGCAGCCCGACAGTATCCAGCTCTGGAAACACCATATATTTT.

V gene TRBV5-8 combines with J gene TRBJ1-6; 9 bases match TRBD1. The ends lost 0 bases at V and 10 bases at J; junction bases unmatched: 14. The CDR3 is 18 residues long. CDR1 is SGHTS, CDR2 YDEGEE, per germline. CDR3 nucleotide sequence: TGTGCCAGCAGCTTGGACTTACGCTCCGGGACAGGGTGGTCACCCCTCCACTTT. Residues: CASSLDLRSGTGWSPLHF.

The chain couples TRBV30 to TRBJ2-3; 14 bases agree with TRBD2. Germline values: CDR1 GTSNPN, CDR2 SVGIG (reference sequence). This CDR3 spans 14 amino acids. V gave up 4 bases and J gave up 6 bases; unmatched junction bases: 3. For the CDR3, the DNA is TGTGCCTGGACCGGACTAGCGGGAGGTGATACGCAGTATTTT. It is translated as CAWTGLAGGDTQYF. The variable domain in full, completed from reference TRBV30 and TRBJ2-3, reads SQTIHQWPATLVQPVGSPLSLECTVEGTSNPNLYWYRQAAGRGLQLLFYSVGIGQISSEVPQNLSASRPQDRQFILSSKKLLLSDSGFYLCAWTGLAGGDTQYFGPGTRLTVL.

This chain uses TRBV2 with TRBJ2-3; 10 nucleotides line up with TRBD1. Trimming removed 3 bases from V and 0 bases from J; junction bases left unmatched: 9. This CDR3 is built from 18 residues. Germline V gives CDR1 SNHLY, CDR2 FYNNEI. This CDR3 reads CASSDLVTGGFSTDTQYF. DNA of the CDR3: TGTGCCAGCAGTGATCTTGTGACAGGGGGCTTCAGCACAGATACGCAGTATTTT.

J is TRBJ2-1 and V is TRBV7-9; TRBD2 matches 12 bases. The CDR3 has 16 residues. With V trimmed by 5 bases and J by 10 bases, 12 bases remained unmatched. CDR1 SEHNR and CDR2 FQNEAQ come from the germline V gene (reference sequence). The CDR3 DNA sequence: TGTGCCAGCAGCCGTCAGACTAGCGGGAGTCCAGGGGAGCAGTTCTTC. It codes for CASSRQTSGSPGEQFF.

The CDR3 loop is CASSLQGRHYGYTF. The CDR3 coding sequence is TGTGCCAGCAGTTTACAGGGGCGCCACTATGGCTACACCTTC. J is TRBJ1-2 and V is TRBV28, with a tentative D call TRBD1 (6 bases). The V end was cut by 2 bases, the J end by 3 bases, with 10 bases between. Germline V gene lookup returns CDR1 MDHEN and CDR2 SYDVKM. This CDR3 is 14 amino acids long.

The chain uses TRBV5-6 and TRBJ2-7, with 12 bases aligning to TRBD1. CDR1 and CDR2 (germline): SGHDT, YYEEEE. J lost 4 bases, V lost 5 bases, and 10 bases had no gene match. The CDR3 covers 16 residues. This CDR3 is CASSPTGTGGLYEQYV. CDR3 coding DNA: TGTGCCAGCAGTCCGACCGGGACAGGGGGCTTATACGAGCAGTACGTC.

This chain joins TRBV2 and TRBJ2-1; TRBD2 matches 14 bases. Germline-derived CDR1 and CDR2 are SNHLY and FYNNEI. The CDR3 loop spans 16 amino acids. With V trimmed by 6 bases and J by 8 bases, 9 bases remained unmatched. CDR3 residues: CASSLEGTSGRDEQFF. In DNA, the CDR3 is TGTGCCAGCAGCCTAGAAGGGACTAGCGGGAGAGATGAGCAGTTCTTC.

This rearrangement joins TRBV18 to TRBJ2-5; no definite D call. Germline V gene lookup returns CDR1 KGHSH and CDR2 LQKENI. The CDR3 runs 15 residues. V was trimmed by 10 bases and J by 1 base, leaving 19 bases between them. CDR3 nucleotides: TGTGCCACCTCCCGTGGGCCCGCAACCCAAGAGACCCAGTACTTC. Residues: CATSRGPATQETQYF.

The V call is TRBV15, the J call TRBJ2-7; a weak D match, TRBD1 (5 bases). This CDR3 region has 15 residues. Germline V gene data show CDR1 as LNHNV and CDR2 as YYDKDF (reference sequence). Deletions cut 0 bases from V and 1 base from J, with 10 bases between. The CDR3 bases are TGTGCCACCAGCAGAGATTTTGACAGTTCCTACGAGCAGTACTTC. Residues: CATSRDFDSSYEQYF.

The chain carries TRBV6-5 and TRBJ1-2; 12 bases agree with TRBD1. There are 15 residues in the CDR3. CDR1 and CDR2 (germline): MNHEY, SVGAGI. Unmatched junction bases numbered 10, after V lost 6 bases and J lost 8 bases. The CDR3 DNA reads as TGTGCCAGCAGACTGATGGGACAGGGGGCCTGGGGCTACACCTTC. This codes for CASRLMGQGAWGYTF.

J is TRBJ2-2 and V is TRBV10-3, with 9 bases matching TRBD1. V was clipped by 2 bases and J by 1 base; unmatched bases: 5. Germline values: CDR1 ENHRY, CDR2 SYGVKD. The length of the CDR3 is 17 residues. DNA for the CDR3: TGTGCCATCAGTGAGCGAGGGACAGGGCGGAACACCGGGGAGCTGTTTTTT. It is translated as CAISERGTGRNTGELFF.

This chain connects TRBV7-9 to TRBJ1-1, with a possible D match to TRBD1 (6 bases). The V gene lost 1 base and the J gene lost 10 bases, with 10 bases spanning the gap. CDR3 length: 12 residues. In germline, CDR1 is SEHNR, CDR2 FQNEAQ (reference sequence). CDR3: CASSLGRGSAFF. CDR3 in DNA: TGTGCCAGCAGCTTAGGCAGGGGTTCAGCTTTCTTT.

The chain couples TRBV9 to TRBJ2-2; D is undetermined. Germline values: CDR1 SGDLS, CDR2 YYNGEE. The CDR3 totals 12 residues. Between the trimmed V and J ends, which lost 4 bases and 6 bases, there was a span of 7 bases. The CDR3 nucleotides are TGTGCCAGCAGCCCTCCGGCCGGGGAGCTGTTTTTT. Encoded protein: CASSPPAGELFF.

The V call is TRBV2, the J call TRBJ2-5, with D unclear. Between the trimmed V and J ends, which lost 6 bases and 4 bases, there was a span of 12 bases. In germline, CDR1 is SNHLY, CDR2 FYNNEI. The CDR3 covers 13 residues. The CDR3 coding sequence is TGTGCCAGCAGCACAGTCAGCCCAGAGACCCAGTACTTC. Protein: CASSTVSPETQYF.

The chain has TRBV20-1 and TRBJ2-7; D gene ambiguous. Per the germline V gene, CDR1 is DFQATT and CDR2 is SNEGSKA (reference sequence). The CDR3 contains 16 residues. Trimming cost V 3 bases and J 0 bases, with 18 bases left between them. Here the CDR3 DNA reads TGCAGTGCTAGTCCTTTTGGGCAGGTCGGCTCCTACGAGCAGTACGTC. Residues: CSASPFGQVGSYEQYV.

The chain has TRBV24-1 and TRBJ1-1, with 10 bases lining up with TRBD1. The CDR3 is made up of 13 amino acids. Germline assignment: CDR1 KGHDR and CDR2 SFDVKD. The ends lost 0 bases at V and 10 bases at J; junction bases unmatched: 1. The CDR3 DNA is TGTGCCACCAGTGATTTGCGACAGGGGGCAGCTTTCTTT. Protein product: CATSDLRQGAAFF.

CDR3 sequence: CASSVPQGAGYTF. The CDR3 DNA is TGTGCCAGCAGCGTACCACAGGGGGCCGGCTACACCTTC. The chain is built from TRBV7-9 and TRBJ1-2; 9 nucleotides match TRBD1. The junction had 6 bases not matched to a gene; V was cut back by 5 bases and J by 8 bases. CDR3 length equals 13 residues. Germline CDR1 reads SEHNR; CDR2 reads FQNEAQ (reference sequence). The full variable domain, its missing parts supplied by reference TRBV7-9 and TRBJ1-2, is DTGVSQNPRHKITKRGQNVTFRCDPISEHNRLYWYRQTLGQGPEFLTYFQNEAQLEKSRLLSDRFSAERPKGSFSTLEIQRTEQGDSAMYLCASSVPQGAGYTFGSGTRLTVV.

The V and J genes are TRBV7-2 and TRBJ2-5; TRBD2 aligns across 8 bases. Per germline, CDR1 SGHTA and CDR2 FQGNSA. The J segment lost 5 bases and the V segment lost 3 bases, leaving 11 bases of the junction unmatched. The CDR3 loop spans 16 amino acids. For the CDR3, the DNA is TGTGCCAGCAGCTTCGGGGGGGCAGGAGGGACGGAGACCCAGTACTTC. This gives the protein CASSFGGAGGTETQYF.

The chain combines TRBV6-5 with TRBJ1-1; D gene ambiguous. Per germline, CDR1 MNHEY and CDR2 SVGAGI. The V gene lost 6 bases and the J gene lost 6 bases, with 14 bases spanning the gap. The CDR3 runs to 13 residues. CDR3 protein: CASSNLLNAEAFF. The DNA of the CDR3 is TGTGCCAGCAGCAACCTCCTAAACGCTGAAGCTTTCTTT.

The chain recombines TRBV18 with TRBJ2-3, with D uncertain. The V end was cut by 3 bases, the J end by 0 bases, with 4 bases between. The CDR3 length is 13 residues. Germline assignment: CDR1 KGHSH and CDR2 LQKENI. In DNA form, the CDR3 reads TGTGCCAGCTCACCTGAGAGCACAGATACGCAGTATTTT. Protein: CASSPESTDTQYF.

This chain links TRBV10-1 with TRBJ1-5; D remains unclear. Germline-derived CDR1 and CDR2 are WNHNN and SYGVQD (reference sequence). Trimming removed 10 bases at V and 8 bases at J, with 9 bases between. There are 10 residues in the CDR3. The CDR3 sequence: CAMHGEPQHF. For the CDR3, the DNA is TGCGCCATGCACGGGGAGCCCCAGCATTTT.